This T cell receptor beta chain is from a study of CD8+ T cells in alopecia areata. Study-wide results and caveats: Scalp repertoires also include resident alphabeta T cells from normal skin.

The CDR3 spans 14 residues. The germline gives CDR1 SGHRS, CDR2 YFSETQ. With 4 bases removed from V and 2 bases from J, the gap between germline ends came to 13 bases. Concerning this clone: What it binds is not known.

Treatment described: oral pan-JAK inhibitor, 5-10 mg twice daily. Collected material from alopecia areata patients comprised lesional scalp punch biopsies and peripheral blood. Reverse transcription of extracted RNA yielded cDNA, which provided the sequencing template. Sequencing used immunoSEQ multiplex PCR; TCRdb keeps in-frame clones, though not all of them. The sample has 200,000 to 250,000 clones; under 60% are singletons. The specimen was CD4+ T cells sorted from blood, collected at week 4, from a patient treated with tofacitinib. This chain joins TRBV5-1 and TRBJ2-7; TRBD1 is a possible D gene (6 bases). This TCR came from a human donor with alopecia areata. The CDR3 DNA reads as TGCGCCAGCAGCATCGGACAGATTACCTACGAGCAGTACTTC. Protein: CASSIGQITYEQYF. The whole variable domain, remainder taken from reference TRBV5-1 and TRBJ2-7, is KAGVTQTPRYLIKTRGQQVTLSCSPISGHRSVSWYQQTPGQGLQFLFEYFSETQRNKGNFPGRFSGRQFSNSRSEMNVSTLELGDSALYLCASSIGQITYEQYFGPGTRLTVT.